This TCR beta chain was recovered during a study of blood T cells in healthy people across ages. Germline V gene sequence: CDR1 DFQATT, CDR2 SNEGSKA (reference sequence). The CDR3 runs to 16 residues. Trimming removed 0 bases at V and 0 bases at J, with 15 bases between. PBMCs, at least 6 million per sample, were isolated. Of note for this clonotype: Its antigen is not known.

The study's findings and limits: Unsorted PBMC input precluded a conclusive naive versus antigen-experienced comparison.

The second PCR ran roughly 6 to 12 cycles with a sample-barcoded 5' primer and J-beta primers. TCRdb processed the 5' RACE reads anew with MiXCR; each CDR3 protein has one entry. The table shows 1.4 million to 1.5 million distinct CDR3 sequences, with roughly 40% occurring only once. The receptor was isolated from a woman aged 18-29 years in good health. Source material: blood. The chain employs TRBV20-1 and TRBJ2-7; D possibly uses TRBD1 or TRBD2 (5 bases each). The CDR3 nucleotides are TGCAGTGCTAGAGATAGGGTGGGGGTGAGCTCCTACGAGCAGTACTTC. It is translated as CSARDRVGVSSYEQYF.